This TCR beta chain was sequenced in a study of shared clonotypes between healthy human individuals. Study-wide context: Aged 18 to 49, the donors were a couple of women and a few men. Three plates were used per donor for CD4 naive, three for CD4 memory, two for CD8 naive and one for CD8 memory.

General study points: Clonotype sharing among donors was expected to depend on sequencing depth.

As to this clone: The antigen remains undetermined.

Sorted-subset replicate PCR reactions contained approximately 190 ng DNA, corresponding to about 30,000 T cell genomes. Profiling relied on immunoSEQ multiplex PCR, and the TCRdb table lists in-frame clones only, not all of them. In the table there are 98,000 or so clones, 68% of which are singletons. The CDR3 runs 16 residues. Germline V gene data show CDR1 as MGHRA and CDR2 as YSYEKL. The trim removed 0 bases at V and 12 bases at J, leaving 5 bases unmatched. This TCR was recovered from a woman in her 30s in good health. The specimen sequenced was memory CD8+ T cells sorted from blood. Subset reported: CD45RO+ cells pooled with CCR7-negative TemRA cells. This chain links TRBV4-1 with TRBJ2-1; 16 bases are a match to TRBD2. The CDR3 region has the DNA TGCGCCAGCAGCCAAGATCGGGGACTAGCGGGAGGGACGCAGTTCTTC. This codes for CASSQDRGLAGGTQFF.